This T cell receptor (beta chain) stems from a study of blood T cell repertoires in COVID-19. The V end lost 0 bases, the J end lost 7 bases, and 18 bases lay between the germline ends. The CDR3 is 17 residues long. Germline CDR1 and CDR2: LNHNV and YYDKDF (reference sequence). Measured with immunoSEQ multiplex PCR; TCRdb has only the in-frame clones, and not every one. Of fewer than 95,000 clones in the sample, about nine tenths were seen once. The rearrangement joins TRBV15 to TRBJ1-4; D perhaps matches TRBD1 (5 bases). Source material: peripheral blood. This receptor was identified in a man aged 45-60 years with active or convalescent COVID-19. This CDR3 is CATSRERVAGRGEKLFF. The CDR3 region has the DNA TGTGCCACCAGCAGAGAACGCGTGGCAGGGCGGGGTGAAAAACTGTTTTTT. Drawing the rest from reference TRBV15 and TRBJ1-4, the complete variable domain is DAMVIQNPRYQVTQFGKPVTLSCSQTLNHNVMYWYQQKSSQAPKLLFHYYDKDFNNEADTPDNFQSRRPNTSFCFLDIRSPGLGDTAMYLCATSRERVAGRGEKLFFGSGTQLSVL.